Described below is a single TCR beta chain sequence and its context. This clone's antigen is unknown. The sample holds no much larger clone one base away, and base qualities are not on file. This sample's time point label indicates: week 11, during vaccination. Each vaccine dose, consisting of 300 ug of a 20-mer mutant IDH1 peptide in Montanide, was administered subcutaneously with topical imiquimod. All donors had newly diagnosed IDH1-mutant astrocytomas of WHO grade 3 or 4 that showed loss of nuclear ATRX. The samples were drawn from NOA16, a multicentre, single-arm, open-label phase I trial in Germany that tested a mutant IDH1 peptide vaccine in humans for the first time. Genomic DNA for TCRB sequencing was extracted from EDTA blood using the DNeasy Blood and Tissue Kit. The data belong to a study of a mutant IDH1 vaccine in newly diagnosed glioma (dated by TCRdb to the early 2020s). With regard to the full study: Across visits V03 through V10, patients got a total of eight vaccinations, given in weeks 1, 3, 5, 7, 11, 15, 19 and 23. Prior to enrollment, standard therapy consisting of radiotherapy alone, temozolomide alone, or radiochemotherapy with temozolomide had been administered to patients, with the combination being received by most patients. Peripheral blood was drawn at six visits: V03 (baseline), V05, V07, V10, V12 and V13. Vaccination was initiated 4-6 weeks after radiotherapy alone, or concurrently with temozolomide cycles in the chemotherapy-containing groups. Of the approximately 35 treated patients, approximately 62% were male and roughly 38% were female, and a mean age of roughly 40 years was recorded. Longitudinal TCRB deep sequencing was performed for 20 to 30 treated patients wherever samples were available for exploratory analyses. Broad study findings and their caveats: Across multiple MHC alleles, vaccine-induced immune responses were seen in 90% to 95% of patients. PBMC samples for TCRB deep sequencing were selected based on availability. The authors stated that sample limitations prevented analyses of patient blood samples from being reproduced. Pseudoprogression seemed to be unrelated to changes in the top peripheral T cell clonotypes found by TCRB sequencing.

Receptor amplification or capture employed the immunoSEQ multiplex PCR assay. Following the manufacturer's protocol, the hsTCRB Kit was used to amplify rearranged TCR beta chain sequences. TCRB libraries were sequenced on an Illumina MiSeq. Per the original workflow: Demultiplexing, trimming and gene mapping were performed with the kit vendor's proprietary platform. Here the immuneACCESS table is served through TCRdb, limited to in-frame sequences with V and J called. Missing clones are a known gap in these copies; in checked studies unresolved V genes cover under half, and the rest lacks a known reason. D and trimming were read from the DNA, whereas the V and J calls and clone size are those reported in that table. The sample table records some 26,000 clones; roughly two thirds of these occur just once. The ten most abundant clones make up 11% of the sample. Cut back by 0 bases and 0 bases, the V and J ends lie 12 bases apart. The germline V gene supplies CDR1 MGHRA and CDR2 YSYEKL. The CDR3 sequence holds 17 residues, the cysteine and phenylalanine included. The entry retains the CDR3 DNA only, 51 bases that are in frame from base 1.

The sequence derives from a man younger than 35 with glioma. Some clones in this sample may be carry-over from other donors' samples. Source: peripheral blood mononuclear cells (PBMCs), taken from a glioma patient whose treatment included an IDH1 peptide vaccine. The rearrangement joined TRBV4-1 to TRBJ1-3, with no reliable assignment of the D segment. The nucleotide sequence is TGCGCCAGCAGCCAAGAGAGTGTTCGAGGCTCTGGAAACACCATATATTTT. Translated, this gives CASSQESVRGSGNTIYF.